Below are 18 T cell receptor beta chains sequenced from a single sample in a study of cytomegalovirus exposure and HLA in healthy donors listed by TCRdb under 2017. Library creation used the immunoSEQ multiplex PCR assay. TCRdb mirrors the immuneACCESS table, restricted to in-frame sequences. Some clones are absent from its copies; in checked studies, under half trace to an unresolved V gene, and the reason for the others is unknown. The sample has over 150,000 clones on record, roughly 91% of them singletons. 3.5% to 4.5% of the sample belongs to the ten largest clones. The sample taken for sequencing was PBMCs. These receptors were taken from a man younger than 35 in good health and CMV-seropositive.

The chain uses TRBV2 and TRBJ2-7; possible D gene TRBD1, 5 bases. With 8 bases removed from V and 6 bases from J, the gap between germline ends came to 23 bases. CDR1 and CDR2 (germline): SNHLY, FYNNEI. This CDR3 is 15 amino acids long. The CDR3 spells CASLTQGFLLAEQYF. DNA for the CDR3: TGTGCCAGCTTAACCCAGGGTTTCCTACTCGCCGAGCAGTACTTC.

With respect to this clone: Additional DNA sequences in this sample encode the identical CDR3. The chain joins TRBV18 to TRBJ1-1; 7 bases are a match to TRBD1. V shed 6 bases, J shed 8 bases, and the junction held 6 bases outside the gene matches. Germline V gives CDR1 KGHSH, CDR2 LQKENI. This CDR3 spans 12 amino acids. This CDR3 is CASSPTGVEAFF. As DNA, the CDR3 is TGTGCCAGCTCGCCAACAGGGGTGGAAGCTTTCTTT.

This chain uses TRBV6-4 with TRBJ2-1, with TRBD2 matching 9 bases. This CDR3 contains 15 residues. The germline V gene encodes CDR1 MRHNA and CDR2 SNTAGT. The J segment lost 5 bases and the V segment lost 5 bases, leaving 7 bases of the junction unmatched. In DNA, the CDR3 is TGTGCCAGCAGTTTTCTAGCGGGACCAGACAATGAGCAGTTCTTC. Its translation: CASSFLAGPDNEQFF.

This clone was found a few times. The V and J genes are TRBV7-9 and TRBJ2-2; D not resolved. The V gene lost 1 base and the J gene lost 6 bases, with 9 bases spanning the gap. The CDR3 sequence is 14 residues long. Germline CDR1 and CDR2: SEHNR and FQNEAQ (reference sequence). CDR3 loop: CASSLVISSGELFF. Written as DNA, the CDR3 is TGTGCCAGCAGCTTAGTCATCAGTTCCGGGGAGCTGTTTTTT.

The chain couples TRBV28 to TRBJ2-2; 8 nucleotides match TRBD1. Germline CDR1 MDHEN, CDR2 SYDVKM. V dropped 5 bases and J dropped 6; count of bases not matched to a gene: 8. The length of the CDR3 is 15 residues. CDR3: CASSTGQGGSGELFF. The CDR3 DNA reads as TGTGCCAGCAGTACAGGACAGGGAGGCTCCGGGGAGCTGTTTTTT.

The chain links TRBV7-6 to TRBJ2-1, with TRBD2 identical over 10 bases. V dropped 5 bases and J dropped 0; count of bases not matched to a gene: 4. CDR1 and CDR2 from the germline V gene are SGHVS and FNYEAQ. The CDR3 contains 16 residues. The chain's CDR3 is CASSISSGGSYNEQFF. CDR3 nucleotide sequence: TGTGCCAGCAGCATATCTAGCGGGGGCTCCTACAATGAGCAGTTCTTC.

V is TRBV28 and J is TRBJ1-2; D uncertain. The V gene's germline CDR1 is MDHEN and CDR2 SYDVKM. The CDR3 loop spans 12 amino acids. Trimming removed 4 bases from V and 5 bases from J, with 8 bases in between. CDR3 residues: CASSSTVYGYTF. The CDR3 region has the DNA TGTGCCAGCAGTTCTACCGTTTATGGCTACACCTTC.

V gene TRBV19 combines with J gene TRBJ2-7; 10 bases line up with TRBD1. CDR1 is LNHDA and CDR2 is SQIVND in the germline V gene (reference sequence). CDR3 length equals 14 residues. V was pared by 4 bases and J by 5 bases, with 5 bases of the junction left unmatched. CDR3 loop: CASSRTGGVNEQYF. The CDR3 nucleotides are TGTGCCAGTAGTAGGACAGGGGGGGTAAACGAGCAGTACTTC.

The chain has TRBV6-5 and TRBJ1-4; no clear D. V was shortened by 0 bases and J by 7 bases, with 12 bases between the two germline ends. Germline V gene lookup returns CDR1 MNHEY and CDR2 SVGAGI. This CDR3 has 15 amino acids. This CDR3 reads CASSYSYETGEKLFF. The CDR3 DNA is TGTGCCAGCAGTTACTCGTATGAGACGGGTGAAAAACTGTTTTTT.

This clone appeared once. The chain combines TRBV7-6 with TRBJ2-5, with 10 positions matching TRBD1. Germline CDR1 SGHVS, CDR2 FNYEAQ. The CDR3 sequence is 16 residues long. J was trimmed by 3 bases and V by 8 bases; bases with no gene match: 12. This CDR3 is CASAMLDRGEEETQYF. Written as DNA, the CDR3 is TGTGCCAGCGCCATGTTGGACAGGGGGGAAGAAGAGACCCAGTACTTC.

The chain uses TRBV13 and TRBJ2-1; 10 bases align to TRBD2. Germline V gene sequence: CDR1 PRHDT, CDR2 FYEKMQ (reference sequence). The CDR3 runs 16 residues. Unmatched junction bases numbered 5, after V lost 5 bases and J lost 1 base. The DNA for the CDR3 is TGTGCCAGCAGCGGCGTTAGCGGGAGGTCCTACAATGAGCAGTTCTTC. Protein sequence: CASSGVSGRSYNEQFF.

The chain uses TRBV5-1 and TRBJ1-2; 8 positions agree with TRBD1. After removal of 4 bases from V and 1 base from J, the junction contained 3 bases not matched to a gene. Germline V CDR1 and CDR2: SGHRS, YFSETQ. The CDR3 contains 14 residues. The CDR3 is CASSVDRGNYGYTF. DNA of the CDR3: TGCGCCAGCAGCGTCGACAGGGGTAACTATGGCTACACCTTC.

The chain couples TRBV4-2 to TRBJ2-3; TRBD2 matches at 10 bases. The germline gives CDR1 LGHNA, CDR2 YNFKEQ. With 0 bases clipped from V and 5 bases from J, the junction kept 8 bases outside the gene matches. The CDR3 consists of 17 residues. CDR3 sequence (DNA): TGTGCCAGCAGCCAAGATCGAGGGGCTAGCGGGGGAGATACGCAGTATTTT. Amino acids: CASSQDRGASGGDTQYF.

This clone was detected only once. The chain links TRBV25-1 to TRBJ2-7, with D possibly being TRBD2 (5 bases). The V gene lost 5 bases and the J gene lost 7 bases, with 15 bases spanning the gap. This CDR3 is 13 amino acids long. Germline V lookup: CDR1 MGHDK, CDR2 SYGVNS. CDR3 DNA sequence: TGTGCCAGCAGTCGAATCGGGGTTCGGGAGCAGTACTTC. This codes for CASSRIGVREQYF.

CDR3 bases: TGTGCCAGCAGCTTTTCGGACAGCCATGAGTATTTT. Residues: CASSFSDSHEYF. V is TRBV5-8 and J is TRBJ2-3, with D possibly being TRBD1 (6 bases). Trimming left V 2 bases short and J 13 bases short, with 14 bases between. CDR3 length: 12 amino acids. CDR1 is SGHTS, CDR2 YDEGEE, per germline.

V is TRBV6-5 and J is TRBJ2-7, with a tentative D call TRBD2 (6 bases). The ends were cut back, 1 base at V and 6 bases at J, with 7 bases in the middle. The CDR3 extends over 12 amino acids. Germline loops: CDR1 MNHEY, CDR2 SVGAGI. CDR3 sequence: CASSYWRGEQYF. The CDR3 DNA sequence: TGTGCCAGCAGTTACTGGAGGGGCGAGCAGTACTTC.

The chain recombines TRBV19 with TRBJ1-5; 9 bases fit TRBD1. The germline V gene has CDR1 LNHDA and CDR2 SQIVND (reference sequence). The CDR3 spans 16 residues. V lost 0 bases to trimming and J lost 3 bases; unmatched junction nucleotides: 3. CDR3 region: CASSIEQGAYNQPQHF. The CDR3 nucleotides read TGTGCCAGTAGTATAGAACAGGGGGCTTACAATCAGCCCCAGCATTTT.

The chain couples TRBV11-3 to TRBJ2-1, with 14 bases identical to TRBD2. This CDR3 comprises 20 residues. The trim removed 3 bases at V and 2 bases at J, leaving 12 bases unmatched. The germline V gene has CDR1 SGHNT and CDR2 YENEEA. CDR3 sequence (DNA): TGTGCCAGCAGCTTGACCTTGGGACTAGCGGGAGACGTTACCTACAATGAGCAGTTCTTC. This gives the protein CASSLTLGLAGDVTYNEQFF.